This TCR beta chain was observed in a study of blood T cell repertoires in COVID-19. On the study more broadly: The cDNA or gDNA used as material had been derived from T cells, B-cell-depleted T cells, or PBMCs.

Sequencing was performed with immunoSEQ multiplex PCR; in TCRdb, only in-frame clones are kept and a portion is missing. The sample includes roughly 190,000 clones, about four fifths of them seen just once. The specimen was peripheral blood. This sequence originates from a man in his 60s with acute or convalescent COVID-19.

The CDR3 nucleotides read TGTGCCAGTAGGCCGGGACAGGGCGCCTACGAGCAGTACTTC. It encodes CASRPGQGAYEQYF. The V and J genes are TRBV19 and TRBJ2-7; 9 nucleotides align to TRBD1. Germline lookup yields CDR1 LNHDA and CDR2 SQIVND (reference sequence). V shed 6 bases, J shed 2 bases, and the junction held 5 bases outside the gene matches. This CDR3 has 14 residues.